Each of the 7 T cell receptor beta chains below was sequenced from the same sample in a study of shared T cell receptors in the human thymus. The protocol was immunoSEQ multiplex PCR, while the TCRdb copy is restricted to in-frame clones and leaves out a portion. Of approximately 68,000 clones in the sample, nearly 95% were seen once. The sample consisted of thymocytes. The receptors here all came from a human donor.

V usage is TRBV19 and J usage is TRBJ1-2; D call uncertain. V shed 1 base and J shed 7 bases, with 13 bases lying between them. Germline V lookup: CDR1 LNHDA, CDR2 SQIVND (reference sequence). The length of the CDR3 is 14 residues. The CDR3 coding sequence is TGTGCCAGTAGTATAGGCAGGCACTGGGGTGGCTACACCTTC. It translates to CASSIGRHWGGYTF.

The CDR3 loop is CSASETYEQYF. DNA for the CDR3: TGCAGTGCTAGTGAAACCTACGAGCAGTACTTC. V gene TRBV20-1 combines with J gene TRBJ2-7; D unresolved. The CDR3 spans 11 residues. The germline CDR1 and CDR2 sequences are DFQATT and SNEGSKA (reference sequence). Trimming removed 3 bases at V and 2 bases at J, with 5 bases between.

The CDR3 spells CASSHVIPGQALIPEAFF. In DNA form, the CDR3 reads TGTGCCAGCAGCCACGTGATACCCGGACAGGCCCTCATTCCTGAAGCTTTCTTT. V is TRBV7-2 and J is TRBJ1-1, with 7 bases identical to TRBD1. Per the germline V gene, CDR1 is SGHTA and CDR2 is FQGNSA. The CDR3 loop spans 18 amino acids. V gave up 5 bases and J gave up 6 bases; unmatched junction bases: 21. Variable domain in full (rest from reference TRBV7-2 and TRBJ1-1): GAGVSQSPSNKVTEKGKDVELRCDPISGHTALYWYRQSLGQGLEFLIYFQGNSAPDKSGLPSDRFSAERTGGSVSTLTIQRTQQEDSAVYLCASSHVIPGQALIPEAFFGQGTRLTVV.

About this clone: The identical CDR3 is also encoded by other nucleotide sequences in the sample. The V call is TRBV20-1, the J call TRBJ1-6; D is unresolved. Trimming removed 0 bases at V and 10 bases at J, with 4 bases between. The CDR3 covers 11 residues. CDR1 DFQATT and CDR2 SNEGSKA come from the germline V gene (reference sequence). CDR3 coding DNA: TGCAGTGCTAGAGAGAACTCACCCCTCCACTTT. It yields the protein CSARENSPLHF.

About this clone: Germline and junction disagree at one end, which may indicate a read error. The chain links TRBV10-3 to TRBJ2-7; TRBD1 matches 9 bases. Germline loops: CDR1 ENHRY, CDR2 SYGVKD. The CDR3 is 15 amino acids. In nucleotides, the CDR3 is TGTGCCATCAGTTCCGAGCCGGGACAGGGTCTTCAATCGCCCTTC. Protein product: CAISSEPGQGLQSPF.

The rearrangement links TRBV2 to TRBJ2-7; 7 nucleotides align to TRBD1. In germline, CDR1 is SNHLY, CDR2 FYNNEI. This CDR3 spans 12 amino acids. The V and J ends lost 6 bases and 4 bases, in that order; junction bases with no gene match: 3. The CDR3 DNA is TGTGCCAGCAGCCCGACAGGGTACGAGCAGTACTTC. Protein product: CASSPTGYEQYF.

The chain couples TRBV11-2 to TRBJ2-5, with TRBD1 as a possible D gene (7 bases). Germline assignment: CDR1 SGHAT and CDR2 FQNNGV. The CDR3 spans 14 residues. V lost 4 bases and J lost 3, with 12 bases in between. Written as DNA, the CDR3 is TGTGCCAGCAGCTGCGGGACAGAAGAAGAGACCCAGTACTTC. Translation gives CASSCGTEEETQYF.